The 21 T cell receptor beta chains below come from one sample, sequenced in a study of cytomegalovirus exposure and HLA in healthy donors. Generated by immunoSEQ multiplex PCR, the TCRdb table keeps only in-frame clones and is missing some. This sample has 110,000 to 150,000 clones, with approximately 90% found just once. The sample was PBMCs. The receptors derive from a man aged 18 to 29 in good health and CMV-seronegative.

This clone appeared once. The CDR3 sequence is CASSLAGKNTGELFF. The CDR3 nucleotides are TGCGCCAGCAGCTTGGCGGGGAAGAACACCGGGGAGCTGTTTTTT. This chain connects TRBV5-1 to TRBJ2-2; tentatively, D is TRBD2 (5 bases). CDR1 and CDR2 from the germline V gene are SGHRS and YFSETQ. The CDR3 has 15 residues. V was clipped by 0 bases and J by 1 base, with 7 bases between them.

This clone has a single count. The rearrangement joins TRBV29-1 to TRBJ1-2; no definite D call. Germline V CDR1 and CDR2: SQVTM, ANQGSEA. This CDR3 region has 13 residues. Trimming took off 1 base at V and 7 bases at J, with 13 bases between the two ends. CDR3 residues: CSVEAAGSGGYTF. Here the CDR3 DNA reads TGCAGCGTTGAAGCGGCGGGTTCGGGTGGCTACACCTTC.

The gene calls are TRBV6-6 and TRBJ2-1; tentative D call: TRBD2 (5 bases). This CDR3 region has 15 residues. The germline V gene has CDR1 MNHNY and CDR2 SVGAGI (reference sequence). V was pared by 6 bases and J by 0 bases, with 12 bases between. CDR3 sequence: CASSSGISSYNEQFF. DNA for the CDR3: TGTGCCAGCAGCTCCGGGATCAGCTCCTACAATGAGCAGTTCTTC.

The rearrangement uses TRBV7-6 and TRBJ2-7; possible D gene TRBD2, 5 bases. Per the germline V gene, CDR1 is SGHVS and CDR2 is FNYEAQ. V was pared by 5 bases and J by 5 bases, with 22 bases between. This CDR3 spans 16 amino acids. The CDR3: CASSPWTWDESNEQYF. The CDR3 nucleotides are TGTGCCAGCAGCCCGTGGACTTGGGATGAATCCAACGAGCAGTACTTC. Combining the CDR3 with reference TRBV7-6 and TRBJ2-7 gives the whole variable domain GAGVSQSPRYKVTKRGQDVALRCDPISGHVSLYWYRQALGQGPEFLTYFNYEAQQDKSGLPNDRFSAERPEGSISTLTIQRTEQRDSAMYRCASSPWTWDESNEQYFGPGTRLTVT.

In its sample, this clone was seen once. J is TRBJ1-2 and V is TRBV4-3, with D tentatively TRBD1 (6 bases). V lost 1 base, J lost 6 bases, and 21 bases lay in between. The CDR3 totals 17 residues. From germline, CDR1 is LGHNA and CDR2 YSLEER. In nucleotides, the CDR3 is TGCGCCAGCAGCCAAGGTGTGCAGGGGCTTATAGGCGATGGCTACACCTTC. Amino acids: CASSQGVQGLIGDGYTF.

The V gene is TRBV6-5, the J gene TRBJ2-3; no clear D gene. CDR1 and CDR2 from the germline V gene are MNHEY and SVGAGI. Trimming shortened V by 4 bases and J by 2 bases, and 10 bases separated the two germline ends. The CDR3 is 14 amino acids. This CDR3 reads CASSSRVTTDTQYF. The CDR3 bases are TGTGCCAGCAGTTCCCGGGTCACCACAGATACGCAGTATTTT.

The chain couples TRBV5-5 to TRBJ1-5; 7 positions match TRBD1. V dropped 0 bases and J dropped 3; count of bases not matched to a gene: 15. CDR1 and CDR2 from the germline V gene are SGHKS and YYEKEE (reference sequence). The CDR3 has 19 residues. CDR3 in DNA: TGTGCCAGCAGCTTGGCCCTATCCCCGGGACAGCGATTCAATCAGCCCCAGCATTTT. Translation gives CASSLALSPGQRFNQPQHF.

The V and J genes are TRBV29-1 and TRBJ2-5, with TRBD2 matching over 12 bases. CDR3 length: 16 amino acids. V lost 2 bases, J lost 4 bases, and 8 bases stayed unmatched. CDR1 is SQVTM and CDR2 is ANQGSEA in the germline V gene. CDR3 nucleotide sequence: TGCAGCGTTGAATTTCGACTAGCGGGAGTGGGAGAGACCCAGTACTTC. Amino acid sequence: CSVEFRLAGVGETQYF.

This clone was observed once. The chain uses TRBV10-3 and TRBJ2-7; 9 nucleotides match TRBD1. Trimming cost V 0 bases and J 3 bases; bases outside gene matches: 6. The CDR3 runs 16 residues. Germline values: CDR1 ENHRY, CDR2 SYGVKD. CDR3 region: CAISESGTGLGYEQYF. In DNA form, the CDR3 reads TGTGCCATCAGTGAGTCTGGGACAGGGTTGGGCTACGAGCAGTACTTC.

The CDR3 nucleotides read TGTGCCAGCAGTTCTAAGGGGGTTAGACAGCCCCAGCATTTT. Residues: CASSSKGVRQPQHF. The chain couples TRBV27 to TRBJ1-5; TRBD1 might be the D (6 bases). The CDR3 loop spans 14 amino acids. Trimming removed 4 bases at V and 7 bases at J, with 14 bases between. Looked up from germline, CDR1 is MNHEY and CDR2 is SMNVEV (reference sequence).

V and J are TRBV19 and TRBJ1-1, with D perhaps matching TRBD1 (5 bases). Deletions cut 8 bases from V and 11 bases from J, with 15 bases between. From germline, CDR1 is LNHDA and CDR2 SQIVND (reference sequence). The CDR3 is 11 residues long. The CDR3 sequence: CASRGDLRAFF. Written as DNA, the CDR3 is TGTGCCAGTCGGGGGGATCTGCGGGCTTTCTTT.

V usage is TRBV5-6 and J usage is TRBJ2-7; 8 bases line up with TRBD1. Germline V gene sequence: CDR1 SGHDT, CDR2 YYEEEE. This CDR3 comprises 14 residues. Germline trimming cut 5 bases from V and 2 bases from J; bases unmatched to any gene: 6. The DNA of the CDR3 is TGTGCCAGCAGTCCCGGGACAGGCCCCTACGAGCAGTACTTC. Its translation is CASSPGTGPYEQYF.

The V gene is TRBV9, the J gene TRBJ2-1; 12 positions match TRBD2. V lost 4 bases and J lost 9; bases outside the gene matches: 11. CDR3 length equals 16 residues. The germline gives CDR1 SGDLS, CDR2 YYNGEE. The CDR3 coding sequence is TGTGCCAGCAGCCCCCGACTAGCGGGAGAATTGGGTGAGCAGTTCTTC. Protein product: CASSPRLAGELGEQFF.

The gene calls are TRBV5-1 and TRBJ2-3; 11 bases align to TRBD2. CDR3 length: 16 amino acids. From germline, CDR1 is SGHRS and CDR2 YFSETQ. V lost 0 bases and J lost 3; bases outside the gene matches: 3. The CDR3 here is CASSLVLAGGTDTQYF. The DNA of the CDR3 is TGCGCCAGCAGCTTGGTTTTAGCGGGAGGGACAGATACGCAGTATTTT. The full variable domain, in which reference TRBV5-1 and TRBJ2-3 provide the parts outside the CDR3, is KAGVTQTPRYLIKTRGQQVTLSCSPISGHRSVSWYQQTPGQGLQFLFEYFSETQRNKGNFPGRFSGRQFSNSRSEMNVSTLELGDSALYLCASSLVLAGGTDTQYFGPGTRLTVL.

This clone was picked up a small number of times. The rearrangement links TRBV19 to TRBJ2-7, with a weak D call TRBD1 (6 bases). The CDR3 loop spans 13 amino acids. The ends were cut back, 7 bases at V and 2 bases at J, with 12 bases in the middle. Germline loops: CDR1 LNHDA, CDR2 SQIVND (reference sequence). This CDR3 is CASTPTGAYEQYF. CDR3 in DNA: TGTGCCAGTACCCCGACAGGAGCCTACGAGCAGTACTTC.

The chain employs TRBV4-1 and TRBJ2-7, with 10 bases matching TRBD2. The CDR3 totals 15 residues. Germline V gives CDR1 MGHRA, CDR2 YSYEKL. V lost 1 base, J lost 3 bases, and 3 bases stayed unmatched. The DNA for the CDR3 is TGCGCCAGCAGCCAAGTAGCGGGGGGATACTACGAGCAGTACTTC. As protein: CASSQVAGGYYEQYF.

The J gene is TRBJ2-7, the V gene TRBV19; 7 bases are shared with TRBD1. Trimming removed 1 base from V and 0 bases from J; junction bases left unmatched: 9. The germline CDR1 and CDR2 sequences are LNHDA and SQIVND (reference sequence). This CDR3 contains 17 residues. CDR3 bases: TGTGCCAGTAGTATAGGTTTACAACAGGGGCCCTCCTACGAGCAGTACTTC. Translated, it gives CASSIGLQQGPSYEQYF.

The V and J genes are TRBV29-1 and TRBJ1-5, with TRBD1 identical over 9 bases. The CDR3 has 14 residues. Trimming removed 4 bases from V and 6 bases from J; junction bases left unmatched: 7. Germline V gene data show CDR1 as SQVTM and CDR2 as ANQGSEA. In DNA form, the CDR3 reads TGCAGCGTTGGGGGGGACAGGGCAAGTCAGCCCCAGCATTTT. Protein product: CSVGGDRASQPQHF.

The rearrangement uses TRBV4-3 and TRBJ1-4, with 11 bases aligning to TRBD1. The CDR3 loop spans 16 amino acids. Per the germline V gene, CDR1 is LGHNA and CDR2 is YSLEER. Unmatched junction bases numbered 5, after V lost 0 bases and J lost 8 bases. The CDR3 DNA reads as TGCGCCAGCAGCCAAGACAAGGGACAGGGGGGGGAAAAACTGTTTTTT. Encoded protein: CASSQDKGQGGEKLFF.

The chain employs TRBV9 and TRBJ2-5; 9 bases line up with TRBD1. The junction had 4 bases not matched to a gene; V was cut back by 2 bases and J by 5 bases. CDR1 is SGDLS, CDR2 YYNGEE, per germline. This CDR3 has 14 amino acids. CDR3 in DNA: TGTGCCAGCAGCGTGACAGGGGGTGTGGAGACCCAGTACTTC. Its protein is CASSVTGGVETQYF.

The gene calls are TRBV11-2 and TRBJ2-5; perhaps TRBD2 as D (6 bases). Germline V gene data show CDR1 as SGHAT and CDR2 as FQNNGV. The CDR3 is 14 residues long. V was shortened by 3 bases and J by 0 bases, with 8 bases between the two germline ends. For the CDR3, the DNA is TGTGCCAGCAGCTTTTTAGCGGACCAAGAGACCCAGTACTTC. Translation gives CASSFLADQETQYF.